These 7 T cell receptor beta chains were all obtained from the same sample, sequenced in a study of blood T cell repertoires in COVID-19. Clones were read by immunoSEQ multiplex PCR, and TCRdb kept only the in-frame ones, dropping some. Of 200,000 to 250,000 clones in the sample, more than 75% were seen once. Sequencing was carried out using peripheral blood. The receptor source for this set is a man aged 40-55 years with acute or convalescent COVID-19.

CDR3 region: CASSSRGQGSFFNQPQHF. CDR3 bases: TGTGCCAGCAGCTCAAGGGGACAGGGTTCTTTCTTTAATCAGCCCCAGCATTTT. The chain combines TRBV27 with TRBJ1-5; 9 bases agree with TRBD1. The V and J ends lost 6 bases and 4 bases, in that order; junction bases with no gene match: 16. Germline V gene sequence: CDR1 MNHEY, CDR2 SMNVEV (reference sequence). The CDR3 sequence is 18 residues long.

The chain has TRBV24-1 and TRBJ2-1, with D possibly TRBD1 on 6 matching bases. Germline loops: CDR1 KGHDR, CDR2 SFDVKD. V was clipped by 4 bases and J by 9 bases, with 18 bases between them. CDR3 size: 15 residues. The DNA for the CDR3 is TGTGCCACCAGTGAGGCGCACAGGGATTACGGTGAGCAGTTCTTC. The encoded protein is CATSEAHRDYGEQFF.

The genes are TRBV9 and TRBJ2-3; 9 positions match TRBD2. This CDR3 has 19 residues. The V and J ends lost 3 bases and 0 bases, in that order; junction bases with no gene match: 14. Germline-derived CDR1 and CDR2 are SGDLS and YYNGEE. CDR3 protein: CASSAPRERGEPSTDTQYF. CDR3 nucleotides: TGTGCCAGCAGCGCGCCGAGAGAGCGGGGGGAACCTAGCACAGATACGCAGTATTTT.

The chain is built from TRBV6-5 and TRBJ2-5, with D possibly TRBD2 on 5 matching bases. The CDR3 is 13 residues long. The germline V gene encodes CDR1 MNHEY and CDR2 SVGAGI. V lost 10 bases to trimming and J lost 5 bases, with 17 bases between them. The CDR3 DNA follows: TGTGCCACAACTAGATCTCCCTGGGAGACCCAGTACTTC. It codes for CATTRSPWETQYF.

The chain uses TRBV7-8 and TRBJ1-2, with 10 bases that match TRBD1. This CDR3 is 17 amino acids long. Per the germline V gene, CDR1 is SGHVS and CDR2 is FQNEAQ. The V segment lost 5 bases and the J segment 6 bases; nucleotides outside the gene matches: 15. The CDR3 protein is CASSPRTGGAHDDGYTF. The CDR3 bases are TGTGCCAGCAGCCCCAGGACAGGGGGGGCCCACGATGATGGCTACACCTTC.

This chain connects TRBV10-1 to TRBJ2-5; 7 bases match TRBD1. Germline-derived CDR1 and CDR2 are WNHNN and SYGVQD (reference sequence). The CDR3 extends over 14 amino acids. The V segment lost 0 bases and the J segment 4 bases; nucleotides outside the gene matches: 2. Here the CDR3 reads CASSESRGIETQYF. CDR3 nucleotide sequence: TGCGCCAGCAGTGAGTCCAGGGGGATAGAGACCCAGTACTTC.

The chain is built from TRBV12-3 or TRBV12-4 and TRBJ1-2; D unclear. This CDR3 spans 12 amino acids. Trimming took 3 bases from V and 4 from J, leaving 6 bases between them. The CDR3 nucleotides read TGTGCCAGCAGTTTCTCTATCTATGGCTACACCTTC. This sequence encodes CASSFSIYGYTF.